Listed here is a single T cell receptor beta chain. The germline V gene encodes CDR1 SGHTA and CDR2 FQGNSA. This CDR3 has 13 amino acids. Trimming shortened V by 6 bases and J by 4 bases, and 13 bases separated the two germline ends. These data come from a study of early T cells in non-severe SARS-CoV-2 infection. TCRdb passed the 5' RACE reads through MiXCR, listing each CDR3 protein once. This repertoire shows tens of thousands of distinct CDR3 sequences, roughly 15% found once; its top ten account for roughly 3.8%. The specimen comprised whole blood, sampled at baseline. The TCR was taken from an adult who was a healthcare worker with PCR-confirmed SARS-CoV-2 infection or an uninfected control (not recorded which). The rearrangement links TRBV7-2 to TRBJ2-7; TRBD1 is a possible D gene (6 bases). CDR3 DNA sequence: TGTGCCAGCAGTACGGGTAGGGGGTACGAGCAGTACTTC. Protein: CASSTGRGYEQYF. Filled out from reference TRBV7-2 and TRBJ2-7, the complete variable domain reads GAGVSQSPSNKVTEKGKDVELRCDPISGHTALYWYRQSLGQGLEFLIYFQGNSAPDKSGLPSDRFSAERTGGSVSTLTIQRTQQEDSAVYLCASSTGRGYEQYFGPGTRLTVT.